This T cell receptor (beta chain) is from a study of PD-L1 blockade in urothelial cancer. As for the study in general: Blood analysis took place 3 weeks (second dose) and 6 weeks after treatment start. Findings of the study overall: Pretreatment TCR clonality in blood under the median foretold superior survival. Tumor-associated clones in blood expanded more at 3 weeks in durable-benefit patients.

V dropped 6 bases and J dropped 3; count of bases not matched to a gene: 3. The CDR3 is 14 residues long. Germline lookup yields CDR1 MRHNA and CDR2 SNTAGT. Time point denoted: pretreatment peripheral blood. This clone was seen a few times. No antigen is known for it. Clones were sequenced by immunoSEQ multiplex PCR, and TCRdb holds only the in-frame ones, with some missing. The sample has about 52,000 clones; around four fifths are singletons. This receptor was taken from a man aged 45 to 65 with urothelial cancer. The chain employs TRBV6-4 and TRBJ2-2, with TRBD1 identical over 8 bases. The sequencing used PBMCs, collected around atezolizumab (anti-PD-L1) treatment. CDR3 protein: CASSLTGDTGELFF. As DNA, the CDR3 is TGTGCCAGCAGCCTGACAGGGGACACCGGGGAGCTGTTTTTT.